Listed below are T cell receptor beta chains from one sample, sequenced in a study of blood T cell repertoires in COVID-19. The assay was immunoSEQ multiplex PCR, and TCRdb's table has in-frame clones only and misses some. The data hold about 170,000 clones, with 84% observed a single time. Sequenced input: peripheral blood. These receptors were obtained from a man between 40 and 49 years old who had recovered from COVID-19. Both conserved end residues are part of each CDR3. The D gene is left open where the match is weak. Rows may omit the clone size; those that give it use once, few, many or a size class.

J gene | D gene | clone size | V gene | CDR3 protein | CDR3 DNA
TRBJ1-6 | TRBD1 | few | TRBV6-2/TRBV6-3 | CASSDRGNASPLHF | TGTGCCAGCAGTGACAGGGGGAATGCTTCACCCCTCCACTTT
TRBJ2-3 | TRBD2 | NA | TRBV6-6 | CASSYGTSGSTDTQYF | TGTGCCAGCAGTTACGGGACTAGCGGGAGTACAGATACGCAGTATTTT
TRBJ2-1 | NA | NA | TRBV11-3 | CASGVLAGTLFF | TGTGCCAGCGGGGTTTTGGCGGGGACCCTGTTCTTC
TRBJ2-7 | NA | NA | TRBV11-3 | CASSRQSSSYEQYF | TGTGCCAGCAGTAGACAGTCGAGCTCCTACGAGCAGTACTTC
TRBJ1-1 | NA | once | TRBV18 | CASSPRQDLTEAFF | TGTGCCAGCTCACCAAGACAGGACCTCACTGAAGCTTTCTTT
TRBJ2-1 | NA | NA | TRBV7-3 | CASTRGGDNEQFF | TGTGCCAGCACTAGGGGGGGAGACAATGAGCAGTTCTTC
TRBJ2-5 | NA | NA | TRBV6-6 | CASSYSARAVQTQYF | TGTGCCAGCAGTTACTCTGCCAGGGCAGTGCAGACCCAGTACTTC
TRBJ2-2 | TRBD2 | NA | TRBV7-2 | CASSPTTASGVGGELFF | TGTGCCAGCAGCCCAACGACGGCTAGCGGGGTCGGCGGGGAGCTGTTTTTT
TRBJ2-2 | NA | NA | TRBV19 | CASSIEGREYTGELFF | TGTGCCAGTAGTATAGAGGGCAGGGAATACACCGGGGAGCTGTTTTTT
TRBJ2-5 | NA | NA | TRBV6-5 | CASSYSTSQETQYF | TGTGCCAGCAGTTACTCGACAAGCCAAGAGACCCAGTACTTC
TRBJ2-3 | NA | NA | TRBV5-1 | CASSFGGTSTDTQYF | TGCGCCAGCAGCTTCGGCGGTACTAGCACAGATACGCAGTATTTT
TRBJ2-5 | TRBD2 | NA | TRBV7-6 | CASSTLAGSQETQYF | TGTGCCAGCAGTACGCTAGCGGGGAGCCAAGAGACCCAGTACTTC
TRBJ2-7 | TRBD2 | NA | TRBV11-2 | CASSPSGTLSSYEQYF | TGTGCCAGCAGCCCTAGCGGGACCTTAAGCTCCTACGAGCAGTACTTC
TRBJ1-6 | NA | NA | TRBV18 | CASHGGGPNSPLHF | TGTGCCAGCCACGGGGGGGGCCCCAATTCACCCCTCCACTTT
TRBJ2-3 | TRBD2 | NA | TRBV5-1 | CASSLGLAADKGYTDTQYF | TGCGCCAGCAGCTTGGGACTAGCGGCAGATAAGGGATACACAGATACGCAGTATTTT
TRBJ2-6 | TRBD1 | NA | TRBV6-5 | CAILTGGSGANVLTF | TGTGCCATTCTTACAGGGGGCTCTGGGGCCAACGTCCTGACTTTC
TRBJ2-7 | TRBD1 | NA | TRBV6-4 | CASSCAQGTGQGSYEQYF | TGTGCCAGCAGTTGCGCCCAAGGTACAGGACAGGGGAGCTACGAGCAGTACTTC
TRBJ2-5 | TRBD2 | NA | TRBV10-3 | CAISGSGKETQYF | TGTGCCATCAGTGGCAGCGGGAAAGAGACCCAGTACTTC
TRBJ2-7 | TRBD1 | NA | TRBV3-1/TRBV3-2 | CASSQETGTAYEQYF | TGTGCCAGCAGCCAAGAAACCGGGACAGCCTACGAGCAGTACTTC
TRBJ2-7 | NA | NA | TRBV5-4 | CASSARTDAYSYEQYF | TGTGCCAGCAGCGCCCGGACAGACGCCTACTCCTACGAGCAGTACTTC
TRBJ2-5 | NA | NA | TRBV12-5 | CASGLPQGNQETQYF | TGTGCTAGTGGTTTGCCACAGGGCAACCAAGAGACCCAGTACTTC
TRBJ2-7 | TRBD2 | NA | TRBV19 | CASPLAGAHRYEQYF | TGTGCCAGCCCTCTAGCGGGAGCACACCGCTACGAGCAGTACTTC
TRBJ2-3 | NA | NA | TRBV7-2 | CASSLSGLNTDTQYF | TGTGCCAGCAGCTTAAGCGGGCTTAACACAGATACGCAGTATTTT
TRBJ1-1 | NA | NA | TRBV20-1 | CSASTGSGRTEAFF | TGCAGTGCTAGTACAGGGTCAGGGCGCACTGAAGCTTTCTTT
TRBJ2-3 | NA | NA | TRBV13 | CASSFQGSSTDTQYF | TGTGCCAGCAGCTTCCAGGGTTCTAGCACAGATACGCAGTATTTT
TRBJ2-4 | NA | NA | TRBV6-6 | CASSYPQGRGDIQYF | TGTGCCAGCAGTTACCCGCAGGGGAGAGGGGACATTCAGTACTTC
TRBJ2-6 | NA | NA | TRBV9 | CASSQTSGANVLTF | TGTGCCAGCTCCCAGACTTCTGGGGCCAACGTCCTGACTTTC
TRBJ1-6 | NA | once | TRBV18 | CASSVQTGGLTLHF | TGTGCCAGCTCAGTCCAGACAGGTGGTTTGACCCTCCACTTT
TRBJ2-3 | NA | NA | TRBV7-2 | CASSFLGFGTDTQYF | TGTGCCAGCAGCTTCCTAGGATTCGGCACAGATACGCAGTATTTT
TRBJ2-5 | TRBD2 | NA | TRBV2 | CASSSGTSGETQYF | TGTGCCAGCAGTTCCGGGACTAGCGGAGAGACCCAGTACTTC
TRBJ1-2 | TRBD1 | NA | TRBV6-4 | CASSDRGGPLTGYTF | TGTGCCAGCAGTGACAGAGGGGGCCCCCTTACTGGCTACACCTTC
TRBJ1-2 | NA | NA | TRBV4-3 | CASSQDGGLGGYTF | TGCGCCAGCAGCCAAGATGGGGGACTTGGGGGCTACACCTTC
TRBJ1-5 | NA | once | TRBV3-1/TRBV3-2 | CASSQGGSGQPQHF | TGTGCCAGCAGCCAAGGGGGCAGTGGTCAGCCCCAGCATTTT
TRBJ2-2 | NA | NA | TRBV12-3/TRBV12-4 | CASTGTGELFF | TGTGCCAGTACAGGGACCGGGGAGCTGTTTTTT
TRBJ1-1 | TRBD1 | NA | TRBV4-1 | CASSQGEGAGWDIEAFF | TGCGCCAGCAGTCAAGGTGAGGGGGCAGGATGGGACATTGAAGCTTTCTTT
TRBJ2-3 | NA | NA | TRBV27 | CASSPYTDTQYF | TGTGCCAGCAGTCCTTACACAGATACGCAGTATTTT
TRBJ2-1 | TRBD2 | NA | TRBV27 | CASSFFSGGGNEQFF | TGTGCCAGCAGTTTCTTTAGCGGGGGAGGTAATGAGCAGTTCTTC
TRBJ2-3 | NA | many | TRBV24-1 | CATSDPLALERADTQYF | TGTGCCACCAGTGATCCCCTAGCGTTGGAGAGGGCAGATACGCAGTATTTT
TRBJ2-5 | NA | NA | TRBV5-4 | CASSLESQETQYF | TGTGCCAGCAGCTTGGAATCACAAGAGACCCAGTACTTC
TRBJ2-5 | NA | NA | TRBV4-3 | CASSQEVGAGETQYF | TGCGCCAGCAGCCAAGAAGTGGGGGCGGGAGAGACCCAGTACTTC
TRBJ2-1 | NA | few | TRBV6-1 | CASSESRVSYNEQFF | TGTGCCAGCAGTGAATCACGGGTTTCCTACAATGAGCAGTTCTTC
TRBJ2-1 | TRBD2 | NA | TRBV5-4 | CASSSLFQREGNNEQFF | TGTGCCAGCAGCTCTCTTTTTCAGAGGGAGGGGAACAATGAGCAGTTCTTC
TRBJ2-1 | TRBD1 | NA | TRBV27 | CASSLSGTAYNEQFF | TGTGCCAGCAGTTTATCAGGGACAGCCTACAATGAGCAGTTCTTC
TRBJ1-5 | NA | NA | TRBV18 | CASSRYGGGQPQHF | TGTGCCAGCTCACGATACGGGGGGGGTCAGCCCCAGCATTTT
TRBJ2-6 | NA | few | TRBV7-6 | CASSLEQVPSGANVLTF | TGTGCCAGCAGCTTAGAACAGGTCCCCTCTGGGGCCAACGTCCTGACTTTC
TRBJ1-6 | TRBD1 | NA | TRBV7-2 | CASSQRTGWSPSPLHF | TGTGCCAGCAGTCAGAGGACAGGTTGGAGTCCTTCACCCCTCCACTTT
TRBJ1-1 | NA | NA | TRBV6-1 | CASILDSNTEAFF | TGTGCCAGCATCCTAGACAGCAACACTGAAGCTTTCTTT
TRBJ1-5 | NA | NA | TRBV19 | CASAGDLYSNQPQHF | TGTGCCAGCGCGGGGGACCTTTATAGCAATCAGCCCCAGCATTTT
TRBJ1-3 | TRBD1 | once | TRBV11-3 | CASGGQVGNTIYF | TGTGCCAGCGGAGGACAGGTCGGAAACACCATATATTTT
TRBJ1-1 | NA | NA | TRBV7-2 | CASSIRQRLNTEAFF | TGTGCCAGCAGCATAAGACAGAGATTGAACACTGAAGCTTTCTTT